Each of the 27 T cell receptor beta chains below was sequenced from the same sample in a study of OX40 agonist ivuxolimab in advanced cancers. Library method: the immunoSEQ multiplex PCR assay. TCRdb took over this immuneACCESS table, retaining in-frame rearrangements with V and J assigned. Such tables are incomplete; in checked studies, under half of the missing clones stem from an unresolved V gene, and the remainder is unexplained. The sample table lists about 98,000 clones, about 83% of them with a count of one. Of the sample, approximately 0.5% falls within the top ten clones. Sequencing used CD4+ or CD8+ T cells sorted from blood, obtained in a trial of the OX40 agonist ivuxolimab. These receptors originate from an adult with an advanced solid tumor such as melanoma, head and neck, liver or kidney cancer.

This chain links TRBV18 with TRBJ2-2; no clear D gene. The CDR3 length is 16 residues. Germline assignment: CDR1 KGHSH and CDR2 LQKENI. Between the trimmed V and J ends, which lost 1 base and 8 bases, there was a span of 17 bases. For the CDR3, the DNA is TGTGCCAGCTCACCACGGCTCTCGTATGAGGTGGGGGAGCTGTTTTTT. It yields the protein CASSPRLSYEVGELFF.

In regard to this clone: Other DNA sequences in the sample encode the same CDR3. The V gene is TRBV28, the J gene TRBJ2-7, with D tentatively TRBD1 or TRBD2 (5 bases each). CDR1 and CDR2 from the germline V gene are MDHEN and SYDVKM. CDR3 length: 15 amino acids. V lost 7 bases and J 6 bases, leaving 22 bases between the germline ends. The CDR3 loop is CASKNTGPSDPEQYF. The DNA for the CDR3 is TGTGCCAGCAAAAATACGGGACCCTCAGACCCCGAGCAGTACTTC.

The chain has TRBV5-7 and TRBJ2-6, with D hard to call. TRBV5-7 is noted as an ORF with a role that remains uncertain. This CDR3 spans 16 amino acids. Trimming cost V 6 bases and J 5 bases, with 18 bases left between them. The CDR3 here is CASTSCVQSRANVLTF. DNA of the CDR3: TGTGCCAGCACGAGTTGCGTACAAAGTCGGGCCAACGTCCTGACTTTC.

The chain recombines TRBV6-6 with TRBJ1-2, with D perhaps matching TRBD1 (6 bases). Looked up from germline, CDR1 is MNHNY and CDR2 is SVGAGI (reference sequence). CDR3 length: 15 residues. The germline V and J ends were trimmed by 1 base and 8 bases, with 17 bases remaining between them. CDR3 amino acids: CASSYWQQGREGYTF. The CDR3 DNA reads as TGTGCCAGCAGTTACTGGCAACAGGGAAGAGAGGGCTACACCTTC.

The CDR3 spells CASSLTSGGYRETQYF. The CDR3 coding sequence is TGTGCCAGCAGCTTGACTAGTGGGGGCTACAGAGAGACCCAGTACTTC. The chain carries TRBV5-4 and TRBJ2-5, with D perhaps matching TRBD1 (6 bases). The CDR3 is 16 residues long. Germline V gene data show CDR1 as SGHNT and CDR2 as YYREEE (reference sequence). Trimming removed 1 base from V and 4 bases from J, with 17 bases in between.

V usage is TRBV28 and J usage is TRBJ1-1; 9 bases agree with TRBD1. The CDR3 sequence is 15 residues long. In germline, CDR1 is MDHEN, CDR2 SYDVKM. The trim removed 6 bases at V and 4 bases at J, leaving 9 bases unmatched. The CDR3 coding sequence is TGTGCCAGCAGCACTAGACAGGGGGGGGCCACTGAAGCTTTCTTT. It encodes CASSTRQGGATEAFF.

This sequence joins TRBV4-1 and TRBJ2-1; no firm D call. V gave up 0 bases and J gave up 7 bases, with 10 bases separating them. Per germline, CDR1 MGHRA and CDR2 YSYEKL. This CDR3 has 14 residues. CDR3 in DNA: TGCGCCAGCAGCCAAGATCTTTTACGGAATGAGCAGTTCTTC. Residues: CASSQDLLRNEQFF.

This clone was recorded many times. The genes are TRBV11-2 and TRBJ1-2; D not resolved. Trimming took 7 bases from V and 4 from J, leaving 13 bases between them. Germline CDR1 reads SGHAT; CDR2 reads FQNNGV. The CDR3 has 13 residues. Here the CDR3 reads CASTSRAFYGYTF. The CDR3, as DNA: TGTGCCAGCACCTCGAGGGCCTTCTATGGCTACACCTTC.

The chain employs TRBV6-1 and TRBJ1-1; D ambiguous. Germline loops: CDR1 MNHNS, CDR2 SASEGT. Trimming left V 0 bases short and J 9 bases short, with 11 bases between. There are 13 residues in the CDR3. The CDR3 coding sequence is TGTGCCAGCAGTGAAGCGCAGATACTGAAAGCTTTCTTT. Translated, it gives CASSEAQILKAFF.

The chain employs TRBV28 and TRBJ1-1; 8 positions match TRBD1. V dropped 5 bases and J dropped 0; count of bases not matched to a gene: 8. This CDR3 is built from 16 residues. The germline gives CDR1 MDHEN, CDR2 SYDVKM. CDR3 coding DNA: TGTGCCAGCAGTCCCGGACAGGGTAGGGTGAACACTGAAGCTTTCTTT. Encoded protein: CASSPGQGRVNTEAFF. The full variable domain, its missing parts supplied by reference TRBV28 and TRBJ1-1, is DVKVTQSSRYLVKRTGEKVFLECVQDMDHENMFWYRQDPGLGLRLIYFSYDVKMKEKGDIPEGYSVSREKKERFSLILESASTNQTSMYLCASSPGQGRVNTEAFFGQGTRLTVV.

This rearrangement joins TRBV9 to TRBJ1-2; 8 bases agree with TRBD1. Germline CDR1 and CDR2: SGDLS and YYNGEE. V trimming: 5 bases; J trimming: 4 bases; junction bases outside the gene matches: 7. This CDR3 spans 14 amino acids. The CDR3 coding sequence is TGTGCCAGCAGAGAAGGACAGGGCGGCTATGGCTACACCTTC. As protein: CASREGQGGYGYTF.

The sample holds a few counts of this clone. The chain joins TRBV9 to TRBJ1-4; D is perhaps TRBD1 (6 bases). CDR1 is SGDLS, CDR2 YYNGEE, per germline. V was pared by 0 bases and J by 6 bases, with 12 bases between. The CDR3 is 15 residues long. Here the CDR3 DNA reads TGTGCCAGCAGCGTAGATCGGGGGGGCGATGAAAAACTGTTTTTT. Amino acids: CASSVDRGGDEKLFF.

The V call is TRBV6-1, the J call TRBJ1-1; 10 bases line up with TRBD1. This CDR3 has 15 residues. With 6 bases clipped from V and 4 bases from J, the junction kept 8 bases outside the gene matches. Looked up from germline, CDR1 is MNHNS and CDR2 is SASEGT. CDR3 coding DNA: TGTGCCAGCAGACCAGGGGACAGGGGAATCACTGAAGCTTTCTTT. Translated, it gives CASRPGDRGITEAFF.

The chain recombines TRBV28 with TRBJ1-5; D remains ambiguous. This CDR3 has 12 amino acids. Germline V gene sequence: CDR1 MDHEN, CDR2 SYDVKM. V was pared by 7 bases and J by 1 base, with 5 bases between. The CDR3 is CASTASNQPQHF. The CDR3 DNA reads TGTGCCAGCACCGCGAGCAATCAGCCCCAGCATTTT. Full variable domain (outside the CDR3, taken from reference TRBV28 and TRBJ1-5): DVKVTQSSRYLVKRTGEKVFLECVQDMDHENMFWYRQDPGLGLRLIYFSYDVKMKEKGDIPEGYSVSREKKERFSLILESASTNQTSMYLCASTASNQPQHFGDGTRLSIL.

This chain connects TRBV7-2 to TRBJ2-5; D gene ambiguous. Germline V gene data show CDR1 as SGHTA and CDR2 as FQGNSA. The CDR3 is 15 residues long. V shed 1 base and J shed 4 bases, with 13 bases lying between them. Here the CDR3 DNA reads TGTGCCAGCAGCTTAGGATCGGCCCAACGAGAGACCCAGTACTTC. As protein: CASSLGSAQRETQYF.

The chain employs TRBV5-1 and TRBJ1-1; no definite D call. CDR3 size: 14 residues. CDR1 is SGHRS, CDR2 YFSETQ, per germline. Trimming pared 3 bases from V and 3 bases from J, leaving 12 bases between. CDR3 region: CASSSAGPDTEAFF. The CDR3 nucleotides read TGCGCCAGCAGCTCCGCCGGGCCCGACACTGAAGCTTTCTTT.

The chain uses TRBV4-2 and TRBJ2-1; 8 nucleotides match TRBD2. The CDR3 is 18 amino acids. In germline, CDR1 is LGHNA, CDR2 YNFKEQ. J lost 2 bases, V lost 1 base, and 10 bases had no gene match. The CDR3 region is CASSQAGTSGGPYNEQFF. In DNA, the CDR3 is TGTGCCAGCAGCCAAGCCGGGACTAGTGGGGGGCCCTACAATGAGCAGTTCTTC.

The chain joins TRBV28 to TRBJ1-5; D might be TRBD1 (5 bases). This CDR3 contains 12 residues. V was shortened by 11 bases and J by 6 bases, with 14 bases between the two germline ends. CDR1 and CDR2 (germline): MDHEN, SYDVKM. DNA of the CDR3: TGTGCCCGCCTCGGGGGTTTTCAGCCCCAGCATTTT. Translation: CARLGGFQPQHF.

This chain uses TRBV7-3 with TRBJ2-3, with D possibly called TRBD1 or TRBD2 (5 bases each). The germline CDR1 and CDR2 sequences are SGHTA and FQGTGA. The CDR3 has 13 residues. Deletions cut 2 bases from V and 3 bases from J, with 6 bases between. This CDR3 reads CASSLGGTDTQYF. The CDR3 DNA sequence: TGTGCCAGCAGCTTAGGGGGTACAGATACGCAGTATTTT.

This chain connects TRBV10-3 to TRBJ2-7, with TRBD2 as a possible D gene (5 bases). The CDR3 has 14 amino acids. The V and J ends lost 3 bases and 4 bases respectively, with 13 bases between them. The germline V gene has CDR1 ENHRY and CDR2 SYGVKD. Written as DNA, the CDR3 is TGTGCCATCAGTGACGGAAGGACTGGGTACGAGCAGTACTTC. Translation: CAISDGRTGYEQYF.

CDR3 sequence (DNA): TGCGCCAGCAGCTTGGGGGTAAACACTGAAGCTTTCTTT. Translation gives CASSLGVNTEAFF. The rearrangement links TRBV5-1 to TRBJ1-1, with unresolved D. The V end was cut by 0 bases, the J end by 2 bases, with 5 bases between. This CDR3 has 13 residues. Germline V gives CDR1 SGHRS, CDR2 YFSETQ.

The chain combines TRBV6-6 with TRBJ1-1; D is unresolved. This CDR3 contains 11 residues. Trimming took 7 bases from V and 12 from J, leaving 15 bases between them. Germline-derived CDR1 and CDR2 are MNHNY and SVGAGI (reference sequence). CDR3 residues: CASTSGLSPFF. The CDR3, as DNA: TGTGCCAGCACCTCCGGCCTCTCGCCTTTCTTT.

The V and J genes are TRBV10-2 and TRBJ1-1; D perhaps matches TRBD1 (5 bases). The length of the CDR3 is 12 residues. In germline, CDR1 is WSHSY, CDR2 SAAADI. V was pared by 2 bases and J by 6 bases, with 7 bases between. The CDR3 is CASSERGAEAFF. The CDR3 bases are TGCGCCAGCAGTGAGAGGGGAGCTGAAGCTTTCTTT.

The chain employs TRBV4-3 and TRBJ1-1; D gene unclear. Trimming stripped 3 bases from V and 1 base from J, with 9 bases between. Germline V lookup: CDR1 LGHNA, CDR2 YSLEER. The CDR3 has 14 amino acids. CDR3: CASSHGLRNTEAFF. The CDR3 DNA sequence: TGCGCCAGCAGCCACGGACTTAGGAACACTGAAGCTTTCTTT.

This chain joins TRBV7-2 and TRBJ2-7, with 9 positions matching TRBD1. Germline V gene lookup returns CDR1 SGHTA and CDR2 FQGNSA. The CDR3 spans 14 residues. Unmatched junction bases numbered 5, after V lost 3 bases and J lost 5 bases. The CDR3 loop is CASSLGQGRDEQYF. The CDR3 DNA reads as TGTGCCAGCAGCTTGGGACAGGGAAGAGACGAGCAGTACTTC. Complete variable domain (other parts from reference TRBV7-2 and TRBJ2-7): GAGVSQSPSNKVTEKGKDVELRCDPISGHTALYWYRQSLGQGLEFLIYFQGNSAPDKSGLPSDRFSAERTGGSVSTLTIQRTQQEDSAVYLCASSLGQGRDEQYFGPGTRLTVT.

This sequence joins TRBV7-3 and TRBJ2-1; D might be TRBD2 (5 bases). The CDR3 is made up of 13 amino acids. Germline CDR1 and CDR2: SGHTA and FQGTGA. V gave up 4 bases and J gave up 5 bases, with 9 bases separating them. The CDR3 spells CASSSGSNNEQFF. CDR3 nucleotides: TGTGCCAGCAGCTCGGGATCGAACAATGAGCAGTTCTTC.

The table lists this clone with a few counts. The CDR3 nucleotides are TGTGCCAGCAGCTTATCCTACATCGGGGAGACCCAGTACTTC. It encodes CASSLSYIGETQYF. The chain links TRBV11-2 to TRBJ2-5; D is unresolved. CDR3 length equals 14 residues. The germline V and J ends were trimmed by 2 bases and 5 bases, with 12 bases remaining between them. Germline V gene sequence: CDR1 SGHAT, CDR2 FQNNGV.